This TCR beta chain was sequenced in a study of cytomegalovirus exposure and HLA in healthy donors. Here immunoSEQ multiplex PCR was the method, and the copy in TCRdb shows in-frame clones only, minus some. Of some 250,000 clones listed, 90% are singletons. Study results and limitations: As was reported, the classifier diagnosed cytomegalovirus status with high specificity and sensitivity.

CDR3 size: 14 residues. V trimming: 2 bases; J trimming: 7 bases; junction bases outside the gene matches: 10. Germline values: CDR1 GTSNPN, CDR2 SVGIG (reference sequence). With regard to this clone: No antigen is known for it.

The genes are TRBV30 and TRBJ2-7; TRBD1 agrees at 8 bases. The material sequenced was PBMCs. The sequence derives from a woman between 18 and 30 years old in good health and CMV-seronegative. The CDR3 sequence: CAWSYPGQGREQYF. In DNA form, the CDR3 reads TGTGCCTGGAGTTACCCCGGACAGGGACGGGAGCAGTACTTC.